A selection of T cell receptor beta chains follows, all from one sample in a study of patients and donors after allogeneic stem cell transplantation. TCRdb used MiXCR to reprocess the RT-PCR reads, holding one entry per CDR3 protein. This table holds 200,000 to 250,000 distinct CDR3 sequences, around an eighth found once. The material sequenced was blood, either unsorted or a sorted T cell fraction (not recorded which). These receptors were obtained from a human donor who was either an allogeneic HSCT recipient or a stem cell or donor lymphocyte infusion donor (not recorded which). It is not recorded whose cells these are; they may come from a transplant donor. Both conserved end residues are part of each CDR3. The order of the fields is J gene, D gene, V gene, clone size, CDR3 protein, CDR3 DNA. A D gene is named only where the DNA matches it firmly. Where a row states a size, it is once, few, many or the class of an expanded clone; other rows omit it.

j_gene: TRBJ2-2
d_gene: TRBD1
v_gene: TRBV5-1
abundance: few
CDR3aa: CASSYTGVDTGELFF
CDR3nt: TGCGCCAGCAGCTACACAGGGGTCGACACCGGGGAGCTGTTTTTT

j_gene: TRBJ2-5
d_gene: TRBD1
v_gene: TRBV7-2
abundance: few
CDR3aa: CASSPRQGWETQYF
CDR3nt: TGTGCCAGCAGCCCCCGACAGGGCTGGGAGACCCAGTACTTC

j_gene: TRBJ2-3
d_gene: .
v_gene: TRBV2
abundance: .
CDR3aa: CASGRLVSTDTQYF
CDR3nt: TGTGCCAGCGGACGACTGGTTAGCACAGATACGCAGTATTTT

j_gene: TRBJ2-1
d_gene: .
v_gene: TRBV3-1
abundance: .
CDR3aa: CASSRKLALPNEQFF
CDR3nt: TGTGCCAGCAGCCGAAAACTAGCTCTTCCGAATGAGCAGTTCTTC

j_gene: TRBJ2-1
d_gene: TRBD1
v_gene: TRBV5-1
abundance: few
CDR3aa: CASSLEDRPNNEQFF
CDR3nt: TGCGCCAGCAGCTTGGAGGACAGGCCTAACAATGAGCAGTTCTTC

j_gene: TRBJ1-2
d_gene: .
v_gene: TRBV19
abundance: .
CDR3aa: CASSGPSRGTYGYTF
CDR3nt: TGTGCCAGTAGTGGCCCCTCCCGGGGAACCTATGGCTACACCTTC

j_gene: TRBJ1-4
d_gene: .
v_gene: TRBV6-5
abundance: .
CDR3aa: CASSYTPGPRDNEKLFF
CDR3nt: TGTGCCAGCAGTTACACCCCGGGACCGAGGGATAACGAAAAACTGTTTTTT

j_gene: TRBJ1-2
d_gene: .
v_gene: TRBV20-1
abundance: many
CDR3aa: CSASDSYRYTF
CDR3nt: TGCAGTGCCAGCGACAGTTACCGCTACACCTTC

j_gene: TRBJ2-3
d_gene: .
v_gene: TRBV5-4
abundance: .
CDR3aa: CASSFGPRSSTDTQYF
CDR3nt: TGTGCCAGCAGCTTTGGGCCCAGATCTAGCACAGATACGCAGTATTTT

j_gene: TRBJ1-5
d_gene: .
v_gene: TRBV20-1
abundance: few
CDR3aa: CSATGPDQPQHF
CDR3nt: TGCAGTGCTACAGGGCCAGATCAGCCCCAGCATTTT

j_gene: TRBJ1-1
d_gene: .
v_gene: TRBV20-1
abundance: many
CDR3aa: CSATGDSAMNTEAFF
CDR3nt: TGCAGTGCTACGGGAGACAGCGCTATGAACACTGAAGCTTTCTTT

j_gene: TRBJ2-1
d_gene: .
v_gene: TRBV20-1
abundance: many
CDR3aa: CSAMVYNEQFF
CDR3nt: TGCAGTGCTATGGTTTACAATGAGCAGTTCTTC

j_gene: TRBJ2-7
d_gene: TRBD2
v_gene: TRBV2
abundance: many
CDR3aa: CASGTSAYEQYF
CDR3nt: TGTGCCAGCGGGACTAGCGCCTACGAGCAGTACTTC

j_gene: TRBJ1-1
d_gene: .
v_gene: TRBV3-1
abundance: .
CDR3aa: CASSQDWGPTEAFF
CDR3nt: TGTGCCAGCAGCCAAGATTGGGGGCCCACTGAAGCTTTCTTT

j_gene: TRBJ2-1
d_gene: .
v_gene: TRBV6-1
abundance: many
CDR3aa: CASRSNPGLDYNEQFF
CDR3nt: TGTGCCAGCAGGTCAAATCCGGGACTGGACTACAATGAGCAGTTCTTC

j_gene: TRBJ2-3
d_gene: .
v_gene: TRBV7-7
abundance: few
CDR3aa: CASSVGPGSGTDTQYF
CDR3nt: TGTGCCAGCAGCGTGGGACCAGGTTCGGGCACAGATACGCAGTATTTT

j_gene: TRBJ2-7
d_gene: TRBD1
v_gene: TRBV5-6
abundance: .
CDR3aa: CASSWGTGDEQYF
CDR3nt: TGTGCCAGCAGCTGGGGGACAGGGGATGAGCAGTACTTC

j_gene: TRBJ2-2
d_gene: TRBD2
v_gene: TRBV20-1
abundance: .
CDR3aa: CSARDFSLAGGPGELFF
CDR3nt: TGCAGTGCTAGAGATTTCTCCCTAGCGGGAGGGCCCGGGGAGCTGTTTTTT

j_gene: TRBJ2-6
d_gene: .
v_gene: TRBV6-2/TRBV6-3
abundance: few
CDR3aa: CASSVDNSGANVLTF
CDR3nt: TGTGCCAGCAGTGTTGACAACTCTGGGGCCAACGTCCTGACTTTC

j_gene: TRBJ2-1
d_gene: .
v_gene: TRBV5-1
abundance: .
CDR3aa: CASSLEPRLGNEQFF
CDR3nt: TGCGCCAGCAGCTTGGAGCCGAGACTAGGGAATGAGCAGTTCTTC

j_gene: TRBJ1-6
d_gene: .
v_gene: TRBV9
abundance: .
CDR3aa: CASSVVATLVRSPLHF
CDR3nt: TGTGCCAGCAGCGTAGTGGCCACCCTGGTGCGTTCACCCCTCCACTTT

j_gene: TRBJ2-2
d_gene: TRBD2
v_gene: TRBV20-1
abundance: few
CDR3aa: CSARASITSGTNTGELFF
CDR3nt: TGCAGTGCTAGAGCCTCAATTACTAGCGGGACTAACACCGGGGAGCTGTTTTTT

j_gene: TRBJ2-1
d_gene: .
v_gene: TRBV5-1
abundance: many
CDR3aa: CASSLGTLNEQFF
CDR3nt: TGCGCCAGCAGCTTGGGGACCCTCAATGAGCAGTTCTTC

j_gene: TRBJ2-1
d_gene: TRBD1
v_gene: TRBV6-1
abundance: .
CDR3aa: CASLGQGAENEQFF
CDR3nt: TGTGCCAGCTTGGGACAGGGGGCCGAAAATGAGCAGTTCTTC

j_gene: TRBJ2-2
d_gene: TRBD2
v_gene: TRBV7-7
abundance: .
CDR3aa: CASSRTSGGPNTGELFF
CDR3nt: TGTGCTAGCAGCCGGACTAGCGGGGGACCGAACACCGGGGAGCTGTTTTTT

j_gene: TRBJ2-3
d_gene: TRBD2
v_gene: TRBV6-2/TRBV6-3
abundance: few
CDR3aa: CASSPGLAGGHISDTQYF
CDR3nt: TGTGCCAGCAGCCCCGGACTAGCGGGGGGCCACATATCAGATACGCAGTATTTT

j_gene: TRBJ1-2
d_gene: .
v_gene: TRBV28
abundance: few
CDR3aa: CASSPHRRQATNYGYTF
CDR3nt: TGTGCCAGCAGTCCCCATCGTCGACAGGCAACTAACTATGGCTACACCTTC

j_gene: TRBJ2-5
d_gene: .
v_gene: TRBV20-1
abundance: .
CDR3aa: CSARDLGKETQYF
CDR3nt: TGCAGTGCTAGAGATTTGGGAAAAGAGACCCAGTACTTC

j_gene: TRBJ2-3
d_gene: .
v_gene: TRBV20-1
abundance: many
CDR3aa: CSGGPSTDTQYF
CDR3nt: TGCAGCGGGGGGCCCTCCACAGATACGCAGTATTTT

j_gene: TRBJ2-1
d_gene: TRBD2
v_gene: TRBV2
abundance: .
CDR3aa: CASSGGAWEGSYNEQFF
CDR3nt: TGTGCCAGCAGTGGGGGCGCGTGGGAGGGGTCCTACAATGAGCAGTTCTTC

j_gene: TRBJ1-2
d_gene: .
v_gene: TRBV2
abundance: few
CDR3aa: CASQAGTTNYGYTF
CDR3nt: TGTGCCAGCCAAGCCGGGACAACTAACTATGGCTACACCTTC

j_gene: TRBJ1-1
d_gene: .
v_gene: TRBV6-2/TRBV6-3
abundance: many
CDR3aa: CASSYSEGTEAFF
CDR3nt: TGTGCCAGCAGTTACTCGGAGGGGACTGAAGCTTTCTTT

j_gene: TRBJ1-1
d_gene: .
v_gene: TRBV5-6
abundance: few
CDR3aa: CASSLRTPGGDTEAFF
CDR3nt: TGTGCCAGCAGCTTAAGAACACCCGGGGGCGACACTGAAGCTTTCTTT

j_gene: TRBJ2-7
d_gene: TRBD2
v_gene: TRBV24-1
abundance: .
CDR3aa: CATSDPGRGNYEQYF
CDR3nt: TGTGCCACCAGTGATCCCGGGCGGGGGAACTACGAGCAGTACTTC

j_gene: TRBJ2-5
d_gene: .
v_gene: TRBV7-8
abundance: .
CDR3aa: CASSPPGGEETQYF
CDR3nt: TGTGCCAGCAGCCCCCCGGGGGGCGAAGAGACCCAGTACTTC

j_gene: TRBJ2-3
d_gene: TRBD2
v_gene: TRBV20-1
abundance: .
CDR3aa: CSAIPSGVTDTQYF
CDR3nt: TGCAGTGCTATCCCTAGCGGGGTCACAGATACGCAGTATTTT

j_gene: TRBJ2-7
d_gene: .
v_gene: TRBV20-1
abundance: .
CDR3aa: CSAPSLEGGPSYEQYF
CDR3nt: TGCAGTGCCCCCAGCCTTGAGGGAGGCCCTTCCTACGAGCAGTACTTC

j_gene: TRBJ2-5
d_gene: TRBD1
v_gene: TRBV20-1
abundance: few
CDR3aa: CSAITGGWETQYF
CDR3nt: TGCAGTGCTATAACAGGGGGTTGGGAGACCCAGTACTTC

j_gene: TRBJ1-1
d_gene: .
v_gene: TRBV2
abundance: few
CDR3aa: CASSALTVNTEAFF
CDR3nt: TGTGCCAGCAGTGCCCTCACAGTGAACACTGAAGCTTTCTTT

j_gene: TRBJ1-3
d_gene: .
v_gene: TRBV7-2
abundance: many
CDR3aa: CASSLAGGTGGHTIYF
CDR3nt: TGTGCCAGCAGCTTAGCGGGCGGGACCGGAGGGCACACCATATATTTT

j_gene: TRBJ2-2
d_gene: TRBD1
v_gene: TRBV5-6
abundance: few
CDR3aa: CASSPTGGRGGELFF
CDR3nt: TGTGCCAGCAGCCCCACAGGGGGCAGGGGCGGGGAGCTGTTTTTT

j_gene: TRBJ2-1
d_gene: TRBD1
v_gene: TRBV29-1
abundance: few
CDR3aa: CSAETGALYNEQFF
CDR3nt: TGCAGCGCTGAGACAGGGGCGCTCTACAATGAGCAGTTCTTC

j_gene: TRBJ2-7
d_gene: .
v_gene: TRBV25-1
abundance: .
CDR3aa: CASSGRDTSYEQYF
CDR3nt: TGTGCCAGCAGTGGGAGGGACACTTCCTACGAGCAGTACTTC

j_gene: TRBJ2-7
d_gene: .
v_gene: TRBV30
abundance: .
CDR3aa: CAWAVIGFGEQYF
CDR3nt: TGTGCCTGGGCCGTTATAGGCTTTGGGGAGCAGTACTTC

j_gene: TRBJ2-2
d_gene: TRBD1
v_gene: TRBV4-1
abundance: .
CDR3aa: CASSPRDREAGELFF
CDR3nt: TGCGCCAGCAGCCCTCGGGACAGGGAGGCCGGGGAGCTGTTTTTT

j_gene: TRBJ2-2
d_gene: .
v_gene: TRBV28
abundance: .
CDR3aa: CASTSGAEGAGELFF
CDR3nt: TGTGCCAGCACCTCGGGGGCCGAGGGAGCCGGGGAGCTGTTTTTT

j_gene: TRBJ2-7
d_gene: TRBD2
v_gene: TRBV7-9
abundance: few
CDR3aa: CASSGTSETYEQYF
CDR3nt: TGTGCCAGCAGCGGGACTAGCGAGACCTACGAGCAGTACTTC

j_gene: TRBJ2-1
d_gene: .
v_gene: TRBV6-2/TRBV6-3
abundance: few
CDR3aa: CASRRPGATRVGRYNEQFF
CDR3nt: TGTGCCAGCAGACGCCCGGGGGCCACCCGGGTGGGACGCTACAATGAGCAGTTCTTC

j_gene: TRBJ2-2
d_gene: .
v_gene: TRBV7-9
abundance: few
CDR3aa: CASTEYLGELFF
CDR3nt: TGTGCCAGCACCGAATATCTCGGGGAGCTGTTTTTT

j_gene: TRBJ2-1
d_gene: TRBD2
v_gene: TRBV5-1
abundance: many
CDR3aa: CASSNAGGSYNEQFF
CDR3nt: TGCGCCAGCAGCAACGCGGGGGGCTCCTACAATGAGCAGTTCTTC

j_gene: TRBJ2-4
d_gene: .
v_gene: TRBV30
abundance: .
CDR3aa: CAWREQGIGAKNIQYF
CDR3nt: TGTGCCTGGAGGGAACAGGGAATCGGAGCCAAAAACATTCAGTACTTC

j_gene: TRBJ1-1
d_gene: .
v_gene: TRBV6-1
abundance: .
CDR3aa: CASSEVAGNTEAFF
CDR3nt: TGTGCCAGCAGTGAAGTGGCAGGGAACACTGAAGCTTTCTTT

j_gene: TRBJ1-2
d_gene: .
v_gene: TRBV30
abundance: .
CDR3aa: CASVLPVALANYGYTF
CDR3nt: TGTGCTTCAGTTCTACCTGTGGCCTTAGCTAACTATGGCTACACCTTC

j_gene: TRBJ1-5
d_gene: .
v_gene: TRBV20-1
abundance: few
CDR3aa: CSARVGRGDYQPQHF
CDR3nt: TGCAGTGCTAGAGTTGGCAGGGGAGATTATCAGCCCCAGCATTTT

j_gene: TRBJ2-3
d_gene: .
v_gene: TRBV29-1
abundance: .
CDR3aa: CSVVPLGSSSTDTQYF
CDR3nt: TGCAGCGTTGTACCGCTCGGCAGCTCTAGCACAGATACGCAGTATTTT

j_gene: TRBJ1-2
d_gene: TRBD1
v_gene: TRBV5-1
abundance: many
CDR3aa: CASSTRQGTNYGYTF
CDR3nt: TGCGCCAGCAGCACGCGACAGGGAACAAACTATGGCTACACCTTC

j_gene: TRBJ1-1
d_gene: .
v_gene: TRBV5-1
abundance: many
CDR3aa: CASSLGHPNTEAFF
CDR3nt: TGCGCCAGCAGCTTGGGACACCCAAACACTGAAGCTTTCTTT

j_gene: TRBJ1-2
d_gene: .
v_gene: TRBV3-1
abundance: .
CDR3aa: CASSQGAHYGYTF
CDR3nt: TGTGCCAGCAGCCAAGGGGCCCACTATGGCTACACCTTC

j_gene: TRBJ2-3
d_gene: .
v_gene: TRBV12-3/TRBV12-4
abundance: .
CDR3aa: CASSLGRTPSTDTQYF
CDR3nt: TGTGCCAGCAGTTTAGGGCGCACTCCTAGCACAGATACGCAGTATTTT